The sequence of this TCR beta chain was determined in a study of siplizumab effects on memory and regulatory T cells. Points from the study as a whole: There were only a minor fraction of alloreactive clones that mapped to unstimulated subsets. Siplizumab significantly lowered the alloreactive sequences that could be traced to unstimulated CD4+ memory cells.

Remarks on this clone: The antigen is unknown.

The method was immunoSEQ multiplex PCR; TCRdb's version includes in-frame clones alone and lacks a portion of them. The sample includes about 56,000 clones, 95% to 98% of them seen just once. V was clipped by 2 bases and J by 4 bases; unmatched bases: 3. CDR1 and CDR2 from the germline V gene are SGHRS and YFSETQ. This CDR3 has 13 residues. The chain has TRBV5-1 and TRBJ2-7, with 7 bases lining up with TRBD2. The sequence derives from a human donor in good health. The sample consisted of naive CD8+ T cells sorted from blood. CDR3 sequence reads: CASSFGGGYEQYF. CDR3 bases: TGCGCCAGCAGCTTTGGCGGGGGATACGAGCAGTACTTC. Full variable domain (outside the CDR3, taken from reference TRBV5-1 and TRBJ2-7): KAGVTQTPRYLIKTRGQQVTLSCSPISGHRSVSWYQQTPGQGLQFLFEYFSETQRNKGNFPGRFSGRQFSNSRSEMNVSTLELGDSALYLCASSFGGGYEQYFGPGTRLTVT.